This T cell receptor beta chain was found in a study of CD8 T cells in ankylosing spondylitis. This clonotype appeared many times. Its target is not known. Study results and caveats: Several of the motif variants were reported before in synovial fluid and blood from reactive arthritis. It was reported that disease-linked clones were significantly enriched in matched ankylosing spondylitis synovial fluid. It appeared that ankylosing spondylitis blood was characterized by a TCR beta motif of fewer than ten highly homologous variants.

The CDR3 spans 15 residues. J gave up 10 bases and V 5 bases, and 10 bases lay outside the gene matches. Libraries of TCR beta came from quantitative 5'-RACE with molecular barcodes. TCRdb analysed the 5' RACE reads with MiXCR anew, one entry per CDR3 protein. The profile covers 150,000 to 200,000 distinct CDR3 sequences, with around a tenth appearing a single time and 25% to 35% taken by the ten largest. Sequenced: blood, either unsorted or a sorted T cell fraction (not recorded which). This clonotype was obtained from a male donor with ankylosing spondylitis or in good health (not recorded which). The V call is TRBV12-3 or TRBV12-4, the J call TRBJ1-6, with 8 positions matching TRBD1. CDR3 coding DNA: TGTGCCAGCAGTGATGGACAGGGAATGGGGTCACCCCTCCACTTT. Protein product: CASSDGQGMGSPLHF.